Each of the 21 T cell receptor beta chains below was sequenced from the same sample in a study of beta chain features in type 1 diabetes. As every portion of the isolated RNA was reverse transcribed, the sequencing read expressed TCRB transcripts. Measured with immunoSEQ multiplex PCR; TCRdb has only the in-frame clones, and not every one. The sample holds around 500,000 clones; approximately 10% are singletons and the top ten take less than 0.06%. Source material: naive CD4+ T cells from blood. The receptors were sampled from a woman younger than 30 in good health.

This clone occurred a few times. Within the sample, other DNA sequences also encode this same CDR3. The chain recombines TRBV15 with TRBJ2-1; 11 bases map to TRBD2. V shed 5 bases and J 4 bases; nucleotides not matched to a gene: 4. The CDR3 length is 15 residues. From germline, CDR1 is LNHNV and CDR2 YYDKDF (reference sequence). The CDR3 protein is CATSGGTSGYNEQFF. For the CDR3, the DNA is TGTGCCACCAGCGGGGGGACTAGCGGTTACAATGAGCAGTTCTTC. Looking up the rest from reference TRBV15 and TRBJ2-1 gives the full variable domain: DAMVIQNPRYQVTQFGKPVTLSCSQTLNHNVMYWYQQKSSQAPKLLFHYYDKDFNNEADTPDNFQSRRPNTSFCFLDIRSPGLGDTAMYLCATSGGTSGYNEQFFGPGTRLTVL.

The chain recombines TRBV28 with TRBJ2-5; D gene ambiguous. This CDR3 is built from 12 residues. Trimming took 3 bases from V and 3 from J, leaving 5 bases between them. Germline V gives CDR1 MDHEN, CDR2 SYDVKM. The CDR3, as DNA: TGTGCCAGCAGTTTGGGCAAAGAGACCCAGTACTTC. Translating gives CASSLGKETQYF. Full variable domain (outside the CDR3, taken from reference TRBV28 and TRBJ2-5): DVKVTQSSRYLVKRTGEKVFLECVQDMDHENMFWYRQDPGLGLRLIYFSYDVKMKEKGDIPEGYSVSREKKERFSLILESASTNQTSMYLCASSLGKETQYFGPGTRLLVL.

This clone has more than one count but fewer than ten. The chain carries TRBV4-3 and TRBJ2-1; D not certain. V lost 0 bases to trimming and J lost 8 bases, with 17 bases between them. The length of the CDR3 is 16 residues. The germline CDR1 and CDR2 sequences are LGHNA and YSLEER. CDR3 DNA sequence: TGCGCCAGCAGCCAAGATTCTATACGGTTATACCATGAGCAGTTCTTC. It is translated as CASSQDSIRLYHEQFF.

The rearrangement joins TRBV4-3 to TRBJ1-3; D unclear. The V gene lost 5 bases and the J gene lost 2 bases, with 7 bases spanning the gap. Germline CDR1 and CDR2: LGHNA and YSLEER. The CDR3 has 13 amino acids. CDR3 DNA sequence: TGCGCCAGCAGCAGGCGGGCTGGAAACACCATATATTTT. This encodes CASSRRAGNTIYF.

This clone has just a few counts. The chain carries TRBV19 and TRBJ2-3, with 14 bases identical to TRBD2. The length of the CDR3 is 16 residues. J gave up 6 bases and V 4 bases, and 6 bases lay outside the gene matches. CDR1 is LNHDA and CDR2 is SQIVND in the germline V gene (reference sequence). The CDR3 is CASSTGLAGAFDTQYF. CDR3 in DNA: TGTGCCAGTAGTACGGGACTAGCGGGAGCGTTCGATACGCAGTATTTT.

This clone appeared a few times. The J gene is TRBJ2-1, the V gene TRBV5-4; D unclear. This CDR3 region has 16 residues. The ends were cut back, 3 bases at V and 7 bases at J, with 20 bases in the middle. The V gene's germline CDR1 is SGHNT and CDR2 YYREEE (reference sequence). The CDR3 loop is CASSSAWLTQGNEQFF. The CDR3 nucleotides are TGTGCCAGCAGCTCTGCCTGGTTGACCCAAGGGAATGAGCAGTTCTTC.

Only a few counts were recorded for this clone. The CDR3 reads CASSPTQESYNEQFF. In nucleotides, the CDR3 is TGTGCCAGCTCACCCACACAGGAGTCCTACAATGAGCAGTTCTTC. This chain connects TRBV18 to TRBJ2-1; tentatively, D is TRBD1 (5 bases). The CDR3 has 15 residues. V shed 3 bases and J shed 1 base, with 10 bases lying between them. Germline V gene lookup returns CDR1 KGHSH and CDR2 LQKENI.

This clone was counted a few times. CDR3 bases: TGTGCCAGCAGTGACCCGCGTAAAAGGAATTCACCCCTCCACTTT. Encoded protein: CASSDPRKRNSPLHF. The rearrangement links TRBV25-1 to TRBJ1-6; D gene ambiguous. Germline CDR1 and CDR2: MGHDK and SYGVNS. Trimming shortened V by 3 bases and J by 7 bases, and 13 bases separated the two germline ends. This CDR3 has 15 amino acids.

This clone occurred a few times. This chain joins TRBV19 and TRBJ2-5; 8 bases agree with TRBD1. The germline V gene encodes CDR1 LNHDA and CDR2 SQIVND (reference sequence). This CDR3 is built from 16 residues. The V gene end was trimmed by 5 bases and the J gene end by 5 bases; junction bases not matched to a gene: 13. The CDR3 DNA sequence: TGTGCCAGTAGTCCGGCCGCCGGGACAGGACGTGAGACCCAGTACTTC. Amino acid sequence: CASSPAAGTGRETQYF.

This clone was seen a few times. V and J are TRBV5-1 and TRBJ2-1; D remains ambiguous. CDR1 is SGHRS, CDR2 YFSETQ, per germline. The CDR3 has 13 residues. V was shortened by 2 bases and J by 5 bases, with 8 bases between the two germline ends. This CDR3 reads CASSFGGHNEQFF. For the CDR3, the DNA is TGCGCCAGCAGCTTCGGTGGTCACAATGAGCAGTTCTTC.

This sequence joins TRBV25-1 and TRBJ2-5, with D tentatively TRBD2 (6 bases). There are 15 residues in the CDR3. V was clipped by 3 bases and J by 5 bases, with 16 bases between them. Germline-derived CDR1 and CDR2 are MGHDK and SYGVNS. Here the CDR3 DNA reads TGTGCCAGCAGTGACCCCAGGGAGGACGTGGAGACCCAGTACTTC. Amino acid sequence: CASSDPREDVETQYF. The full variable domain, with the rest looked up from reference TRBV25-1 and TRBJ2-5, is EADIYQTPRYLVIGTGKKITLECSQTMGHDKMYWYQQDPGMELHLIHYSYGVNSTEKGDLSSESTVSRIRTEHFPLTLESARPSHTSQYLCASSDPREDVETQYFGPGTRLLVL.

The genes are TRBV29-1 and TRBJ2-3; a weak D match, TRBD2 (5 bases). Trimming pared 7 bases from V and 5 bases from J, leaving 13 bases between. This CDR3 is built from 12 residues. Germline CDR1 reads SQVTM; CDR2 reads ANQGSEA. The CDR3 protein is CSAVTGGDTQYF. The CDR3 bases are TGCAGCGCCGTGACCGGAGGAGATACGCAGTATTTT.

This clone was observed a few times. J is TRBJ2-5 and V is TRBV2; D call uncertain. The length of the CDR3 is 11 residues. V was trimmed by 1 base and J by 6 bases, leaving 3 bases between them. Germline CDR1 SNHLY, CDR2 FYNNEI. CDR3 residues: CASSEEQTQYF. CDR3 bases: TGTGCCAGCAGTGAAGAGCAGACCCAGTACTTC.

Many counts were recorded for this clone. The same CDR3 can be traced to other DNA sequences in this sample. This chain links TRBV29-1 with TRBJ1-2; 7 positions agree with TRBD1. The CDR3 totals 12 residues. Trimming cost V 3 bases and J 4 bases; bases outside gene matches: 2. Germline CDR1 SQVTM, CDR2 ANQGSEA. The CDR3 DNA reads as TGCAGCGTTGAGACAGGGCGCTATGGCTACACCTTC. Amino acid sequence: CSVETGRYGYTF.

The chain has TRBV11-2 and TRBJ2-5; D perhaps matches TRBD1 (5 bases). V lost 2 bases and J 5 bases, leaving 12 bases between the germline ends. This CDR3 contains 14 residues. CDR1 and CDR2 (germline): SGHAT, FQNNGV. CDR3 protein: CASSLIGVGETQYF. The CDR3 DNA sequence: TGTGCCAGCAGCTTAATAGGGGTCGGCGAGACCCAGTACTTC. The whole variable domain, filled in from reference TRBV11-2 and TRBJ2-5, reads EAGVAQSPRYKIIEKRQSVAFWCNPISGHATLYWYQQILGQGPKLLIQFQNNGVVDDSQLPKDRFSAERLKGVDSTLKIQPAKLEDSAVYLCASSLIGVGETQYFGPGTRLLVL.

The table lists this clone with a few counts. The CDR3 is CASSVGSALTDTQYF. Here the CDR3 DNA reads TGTGCCAGCAGCGTAGGCAGCGCCCTCACAGATACGCAGTATTTT. This chain connects TRBV9 to TRBJ2-3; no reliable D call. V lost 0 bases and J 2 bases, leaving 10 bases between the germline ends. The V gene's germline CDR1 is SGDLS and CDR2 YYNGEE. The length of the CDR3 is 15 residues.

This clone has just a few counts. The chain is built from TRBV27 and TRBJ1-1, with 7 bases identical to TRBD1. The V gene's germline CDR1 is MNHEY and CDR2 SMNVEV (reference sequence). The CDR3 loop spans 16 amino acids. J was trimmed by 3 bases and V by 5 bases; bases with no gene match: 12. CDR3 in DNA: TGTGCCAGCAGTGCTTCGGACAGGACTAAAGACACTGAAGCTTTCTTT. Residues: CASSASDRTKDTEAFF.

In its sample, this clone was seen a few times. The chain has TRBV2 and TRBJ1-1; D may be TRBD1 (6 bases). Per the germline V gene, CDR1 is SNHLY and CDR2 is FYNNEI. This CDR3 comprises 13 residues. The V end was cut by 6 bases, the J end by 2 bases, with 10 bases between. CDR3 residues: CASSKDRNTEAFF. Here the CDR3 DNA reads TGTGCCAGCAGCAAGGACAGAAACACTGAAGCTTTCTTT. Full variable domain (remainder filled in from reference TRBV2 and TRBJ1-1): EPEVTQTPSHQVTQMGQEVILRCVPISNHLYFYWYRQILGQKVEFLVSFYNNEISEKSEIFDDQFSVERPDGSNFTLKIRSTKLEDSAMYFCASSKDRNTEAFFGQGTRLTVV.

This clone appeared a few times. CDR3 amino acids: CASSPWTGAETQYF. The DNA of the CDR3 is TGTGCCAGCAGTCCATGGACAGGGGCCGAGACCCAGTACTTC. This rearrangement joins TRBV28 to TRBJ2-5; 9 positions agree with TRBD1. The length of the CDR3 is 14 residues. Trimming cost V 5 bases and J 5 bases; bases outside gene matches: 6. Germline lookup yields CDR1 MDHEN and CDR2 SYDVKM.

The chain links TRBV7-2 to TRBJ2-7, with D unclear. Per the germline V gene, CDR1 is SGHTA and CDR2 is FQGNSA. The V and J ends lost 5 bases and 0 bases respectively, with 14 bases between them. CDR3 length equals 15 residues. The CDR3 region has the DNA TGTGCCAGCAGCCTAAGGACCGCGAGCTCCTACGAGCAGTACTTC. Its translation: CASSLRTASSYEQYF.

The DNA of the CDR3 is TGCGCCAGCAGCCACACAGGGGGCAATCAGCCCCAGCATTTT. It encodes CASSHTGGNQPQHF. The chain is built from TRBV4-3 and TRBJ1-5; 7 bases are shared with TRBD1. Germline V gene sequence: CDR1 LGHNA, CDR2 YSLEER. This CDR3 spans 14 amino acids. Trimming cost V 3 bases and J 2 bases; bases outside gene matches: 1.